Listed below are T cell receptor beta chains from one sample, sequenced in a study of T cell repertoires in cytomegalovirus infection. For these TCRs, the target antigens are not known. Each CDR3 protein is one row after TCRdb ran MiXCR on the reads. The sample shows some 500,000 distinct CDR3 sequences, around 35% of them seen only once. The source was cultured PBMCs, collected from culture after CMV antigen stimulation. Every receptor here comes from a human donor in good health (CMV status not recorded). Some clones in this sample may be carry-over from other donors' samples. The CDR3 runs from the conserved cysteine through the conserved F or W. The D gene is left open where the match is weak. Size values are once, few and many counts, or a class for expanded clones, and some rows have none.

clone_size: few
d_call: TRBD2
v_call: TRBV7-2
j_call: TRBJ2-1
cdr3_nt: TGTGCCAGCAGCCTCTTTTTGACTAGCGGGAGCAATGAGCAGTTCTTC
cdr3_aa: CASSLFLTSGSNEQFF

clone_size: few
d_call: NA
v_call: TRBV6-5
j_call: TRBJ1-1
cdr3_nt: TGTGCCAGCAGTTTTAAGATGAACACTGAAGCTTTCTTT
cdr3_aa: CASSFKMNTEAFF

clone_size: NA
d_call: TRBD2
v_call: TRBV6-1
j_call: TRBJ2-1
cdr3_nt: TGTGCCAGCAGTGAAACTGGCGGGAGATACAATGAGCAGTTCTTC
cdr3_aa: CASSETGGRYNEQFF

clone_size: NA
d_call: TRBD1
v_call: TRBV12-3/TRBV12-4
j_call: TRBJ2-2
cdr3_nt: TGTGCCAGCAGTTTCGTCCCGGGGCAGGGGGTTTCCGGGGAGCTGTTTTTT
cdr3_aa: CASSFVPGQGVSGELFF

clone_size: NA
d_call: NA
v_call: TRBV7-9
j_call: TRBJ1-1
cdr3_nt: TGTGCCAGCAGCACAGCGGGCCTTCCGGGAGAAGCTTTCTTT
cdr3_aa: CASSTAGLPGEAFF

clone_size: NA
d_call: TRBD1
v_call: TRBV7-8
j_call: TRBJ2-1
cdr3_nt: TGTGCCAGCAGATACCGGGACAGGGGTTTGCAGTTCTTC
cdr3_aa: CASRYRDRGLQFF

clone_size: NA
d_call: TRBD1
v_call: TRBV6-2/TRBV6-3
j_call: TRBJ2-2
cdr3_nt: TGTGCCAGCAGCCTCGGGACAGGGACGAACACCGGGGAGCTGTTTTTT
cdr3_aa: CASSLGTGTNTGELFF

clone_size: many
d_call: NA
v_call: TRBV7-2
j_call: TRBJ2-1
cdr3_nt: TGTGCCAGCAGCTGGAAAAGACTAACAAATGAGCAGTTCTTC
cdr3_aa: CASSWKRLTNEQFF

clone_size: NA
d_call: NA
v_call: TRBV20-1
j_call: TRBJ1-1
cdr3_nt: TGCAGTGCTCGTTTACAGGGAACTGAAGCTTTCTTT
cdr3_aa: CSARLQGTEAFF

clone_size: NA
d_call: NA
v_call: TRBV19
j_call: TRBJ2-5
cdr3_nt: TGTGCCAGTCGCCGACGGAATCAAGAGACCCAGTACTTC
cdr3_aa: CASRRRNQETQYF

clone_size: NA
d_call: TRBD2
v_call: TRBV4-3
j_call: TRBJ2-2
cdr3_nt: TGCGCCAGCAGCCAAGACTTGGGGCTAGCGGTAGAAACCGGGGAGCTGTTTTTT
cdr3_aa: CASSQDLGLAVETGELFF

clone_size: NA
d_call: TRBD2
v_call: TRBV6-1
j_call: TRBJ2-1
cdr3_nt: TGTGCCAGCCTACGGGGGGGAGTTGGTGAGCAGTTCTTC
cdr3_aa: CASLRGGVGEQFF

clone_size: few
d_call: NA
v_call: TRBV12-3/TRBV12-4
j_call: TRBJ2-2
cdr3_nt: TGTGCCAGCTCAGAGAGGAACACCGGGGAGCTGTTTTTT
cdr3_aa: CASSERNTGELFF

clone_size: few
d_call: NA
v_call: TRBV12-3/TRBV12-4
j_call: TRBJ1-6
cdr3_nt: TGTGCCAGCAGTAGTCGGGGCTTTAATTCACCCCTCCACTTT
cdr3_aa: CASSSRGFNSPLHF

clone_size: NA
d_call: NA
v_call: TRBV10-3
j_call: TRBJ2-2
cdr3_nt: TGTGCCATCAGTGAGTCTGGCCCCACAGCGAACACCGGGGAGCTGTTTTTT
cdr3_aa: CAISESGPTANTGELFF